The rows below give T cell receptor beta chains drawn from one sample of a study of blood T cell repertoires in COVID-19. Profiled with immunoSEQ multiplex PCR; TCRdb holds only in-frame clones, not every one. The sample holds 360,000 or so clones; 87% are singletons and the top ten take around 3%. Sequences were obtained from PBMCs or T cells enriched from blood (not recorded which). The receptors derive from a woman aged 30 to 39 who had recovered from COVID-19. The CDR3 runs from the conserved cysteine through the conserved F or W. The order of the fields is D gene, V gene, J gene, clone size, CDR3 protein, CDR3 DNA. D genes are given only for firm matches. Rows may omit the clone size; those that give it use once, few, many or a size class.

TRBD2	TRBV18	TRBJ2-6	-	CASSPKASGGANVLTF	TGTGCCAGCTCACCAAAAGCTAGCGGTGGGGCCAACGTCCTGACTTTC
-	TRBV7-9	TRBJ1-1	-	CASSSEALNTEAFF	TGTGCCAGCAGCTCGGAGGCACTGAACACTGAAGCTTTCTTT
TRBD2	TRBV5-1	TRBJ2-7	-	CASSFSVLAGGFYEQYF	TGCGCCAGCAGCTTCTCAGTCTTGGCGGGAGGATTTTACGAGCAGTACTTC
-	TRBV24-1	TRBJ2-1	-	CATSDPTYNEQFF	TGTGCCACCAGTGACCCCACCTACAATGAGCAGTTCTTC
-	TRBV19	TRBJ1-5	-	CASSMIGVQVLNQPQHF	TGTGCCAGTAGTATGATAGGGGTGCAGGTCCTAAATCAGCCCCAGCATTTT
TRBD1	TRBV5-8	TRBJ1-2	-	CASSMGTDYYGYTF	TGTGCCAGCAGCATGGGGACAGATTATTATGGCTACACCTTC
TRBD2	TRBV3-1/TRBV3-2	TRBJ2-1	-	CASSPLRGGNEQFF	TGTGCCAGCAGCCCCCTACGGGGGGGCAATGAGCAGTTCTTC
-	TRBV7-9	TRBJ1-5	-	CASSLSRNQPQHF	TGTGCCAGCAGCTTGTCGCGAAATCAGCCCCAGCATTTT
TRBD1	TRBV7-2	TRBJ2-7	once	CASSRRDRGFYEQYF	TGTGCCAGCAGCCGGCGGGACAGGGGGTTCTACGAGCAGTACTTC
-	TRBV4-1	TRBJ1-2	-	CASSQDKAQLYDGYTF	TGCGCCAGCAGCCAAGATAAGGCACAGCTATATGATGGCTACACCTTC
TRBD2	TRBV27	TRBJ2-5	-	CASRGGLAFETQYF	TGTGCCAGCCGAGGGGGACTAGCCTTTGAGACCCAGTACTTC
TRBD2	TRBV3-1/TRBV3-2	TRBJ2-7	-	CASSFLAGGPVEQYF	TGTGCCAGCAGTTTTTTAGCGGGAGGGCCGGTTGAGCAGTACTTC
-	TRBV4-1	TRBJ2-7	few	CASSQDRSKTTPVCEQYF	TGCGCCAGCAGCCAAGATCGAAGTAAAACCACCCCGGTTTGCGAGCAGTACTTC
-	TRBV9	TRBJ2-7	-	CASSVGGRGAAYEQYF	TGTGCCAGCAGCGTAGGGGGCCGCGGGGCCGCCTACGAGCAGTACTTC
TRBD1	TRBV5-8	TRBJ1-2	-	CASSLGSDRETGYTF	TGTGCCAGCAGCTTGGGGTCGGACAGGGAGACTGGCTACACCTTC
TRBD1	TRBV6-5	TRBJ2-7	-	CASSYQTGSYEQYF	TGTGCCAGCAGTTACCAGACAGGGTCCTACGAGCAGTACTTC
TRBD2	TRBV14	TRBJ2-7	-	CASSQGLAGVFPYEQYF	TGTGCCAGCAGCCAAGGTCTAGCGGGAGTGTTCCCCTACGAGCAGTACTTC
-	TRBV3-1/TRBV3-2	TRBJ1-3	-	CASSQDRQPGNTIYF	TGTGCCAGCAGCCAAGATAGACAGCCTGGAAACACCATATATTTT
-	TRBV7-9	TRBJ2-1	-	CASSTWQGYNEQFF	TGTGCCAGCAGCACGTGGCAGGGGTACAATGAGCAGTTCTTC
TRBD1	TRBV19	TRBJ2-1	-	CASRFTGGNEQFF	TGTGCCAGTAGATTTACAGGGGGGAATGAGCAGTTCTTC
-	TRBV2	TRBJ2-2	-	CASSEESGNTGELFF	TGTGCCAGCAGTGAAGAGTCAGGGAACACCGGGGAGCTGTTTTTT
TRBD2	TRBV11-2	TRBJ2-2	-	CASSLYRGRAVGELFF	TGTGCCAGCAGCTTGTATCGAGGGAGGGCCGTCGGGGAGCTGTTTTTT
TRBD2	TRBV4-1	TRBJ2-2	-	CASSQGIPGGGPNTGELFF	TGCGCCAGCAGCCAGGGCATCCCCGGGGGGGGTCCCAACACCGGGGAGCTGTTTTTT
TRBD2	TRBV28	TRBJ2-1	-	CASSFPSGRVTLHNEQFF	TGTGCCAGCAGTTTCCCTAGCGGGAGGGTAACCCTTCACAATGAGCAGTTCTTC
-	TRBV9	TRBJ1-2	-	CASSVARSRGGRSGYTF	TGTGCCAGCAGCGTAGCTCGGAGTCGGGGGGGCAGAAGCGGCTACACCTTC
-	TRBV6-1	TRBJ1-1	once	CASSEGSRAFNTEAFF	TGTGCCAGCAGTGAAGGATCCAGGGCGTTTAACACTGAAGCTTTCTTT